The 27 T cell receptor beta chains reported below all come from one sample, sequenced in a study of blood T cell repertoires in COVID-19. Measured with immunoSEQ multiplex PCR; TCRdb has only the in-frame clones, and not every one. The table has about 24,000 clones, around 87% seen once. The sample taken for sequencing was peripheral blood. The source is a human donor with active COVID-19. The donor label of this sample is uncertain.

The rearrangement links TRBV5-1 to TRBJ1-1; the D gene is possibly TRBD1 (6 bases). This CDR3 is 13 amino acids long. Germline-derived CDR1 and CDR2 are SGHRS and YFSETQ. Trimming shortened V by 3 bases and J by 1 base, and 7 bases separated the two germline ends. Here the CDR3 DNA reads TGCGCCAGCAGCTGGACAGCGAACACTGAAGCTTTCTTT. Translation gives CASSWTANTEAFF.

This clone occurred once. The chain is built from TRBV19 and TRBJ1-2; D is unclear. The V gene lost 3 bases and the J gene lost 4 bases, with 9 bases spanning the gap. In germline, CDR1 is LNHDA, CDR2 SQIVND (reference sequence). This CDR3 region has 13 residues. In DNA form, the CDR3 reads TGTGCCAGTAGTATTAAACGGAGCTATGGCTACACCTTC. Protein product: CASSIKRSYGYTF.

The V and J genes are TRBV10-3 and TRBJ2-2, with TRBD2 as a possible D gene (6 bases). The germline V gene encodes CDR1 ENHRY and CDR2 SYGVKD. This CDR3 spans 14 amino acids. Trimming left V 0 bases short and J 4 bases short, with 6 bases between. Here the CDR3 reads CAISESGGTGELFF. Written as DNA, the CDR3 is TGTGCCATCAGTGAGTCGGGGGGCACCGGGGAGCTGTTTTTT.

The rearrangement links TRBV9 to TRBJ2-1; TRBD2 matches at 8 bases. The V segment lost 3 bases and the J segment 8 bases; nucleotides outside the gene matches: 10. CDR3 length: 15 residues. CDR1 is SGDLS and CDR2 is YYNGEE in the germline V gene. CDR3 sequence: CASSERGGAQDEQFF. The CDR3 nucleotides read TGTGCCAGCAGCGAACGGGGGGGCGCCCAGGATGAGCAGTTCTTC.

The chain has TRBV5-4 and TRBJ2-2; 7 nucleotides match TRBD2. The V gene end was trimmed by 4 bases and the J gene end by 5 bases; junction bases not matched to a gene: 17. Per the germline V gene, CDR1 is SGHNT and CDR2 is YYREEE (reference sequence). The CDR3 is made up of 18 amino acids. The CDR3 is CASSPGLRAGMGTGELFF. CDR3 nucleotide sequence: TGTGCCAGCAGCCCCGGACTAAGAGCGGGGATGGGAACCGGGGAGCTGTTTTTT.

As for this clone: Other DNA sequences in the sample encode the same CDR3. The genes are TRBV18 and TRBJ2-3; 13 bases fit TRBD2. Per the germline V gene, CDR1 is KGHSH and CDR2 is LQKENI. This CDR3 has 16 amino acids. V lost 3 bases to trimming and J lost 2 bases; unmatched junction nucleotides: 2. The CDR3 spells CASSPGTSGTTDTQYF. CDR3 nucleotides: TGTGCCAGCTCACCCGGGACTAGCGGGACCACAGATACGCAGTATTTT.

This chain links TRBV6-6 with TRBJ2-7; perhaps TRBD1 as D (5 bases). Trimming removed 2 bases at V and 3 bases at J, with 5 bases between. This CDR3 has 12 amino acids. CDR1 and CDR2 from the germline V gene are MNHNY and SVGAGI (reference sequence). The CDR3 region is CASSYRGYEQYF. In nucleotides, the CDR3 is TGTGCCAGCAGTTACAGGGGCTACGAGCAGTACTTC.

V and J are TRBV27 and TRBJ1-1, with D maybe TRBD1 (5 bases). CDR1 MNHEY and CDR2 SMNVEV come from the germline V gene (reference sequence). The CDR3 is 14 amino acids. Deletions cut 6 bases from V and 0 bases from J, with 11 bases between. The CDR3 reads CASRTRALNTEAFF. The DNA for the CDR3 is TGTGCCAGCAGAACCAGGGCTTTGAACACTGAAGCTTTCTTT.

This clone was detected once. The chain recombines TRBV19 with TRBJ2-7; 11 bases fit TRBD1. J gave up 3 bases and V 2 bases, and 12 bases lay outside the gene matches. This CDR3 spans 18 amino acids. Germline CDR1 and CDR2: LNHDA and SQIVND (reference sequence). DNA for the CDR3: TGTGCCAGTAGTATATTTGGGCCCTCGGGACAGGGGGACTACGAGCAGTACTTC. This codes for CASSIFGPSGQGDYEQYF.

This sequence joins TRBV28 and TRBJ2-5; 12 bases line up with TRBD2. The CDR3 extends over 18 amino acids. Germline CDR1 reads MDHEN; CDR2 reads SYDVKM. Germline trimming cut 6 bases from V and 5 bases from J; bases unmatched to any gene: 16. This CDR3 reads CASRSPVFLAGGSETQYF. The CDR3 DNA reads TGTGCCAGCAGATCCCCCGTATTTCTAGCGGGAGGGTCCGAGACCCAGTACTTC.

This rearrangement joins TRBV10-1 to TRBJ2-1; no clear D. From germline, CDR1 is WNHNN and CDR2 SYGVQD (reference sequence). The V and J ends lost 8 bases and 8 bases respectively, with 7 bases between them. The CDR3 contains 10 residues. The CDR3 region has the DNA TGCGCCAGCGCTAACTATGAGCAGTTCTTC. As protein: CASANYEQFF.

The genes are TRBV2 and TRBJ2-5; 8 bases agree with TRBD1. Losses at the gene ends were 8 bases for V and 2 bases for J; bases not matched to a gene: 7. Germline V CDR1 and CDR2: SNHLY, FYNNEI. The CDR3 has 14 amino acids. In DNA, the CDR3 is TGTGCCAGCTCAATCGACAGGGGACAAGAGACCCAGTACTTC. Protein: CASSIDRGQETQYF.

The V and J genes are TRBV27 and TRBJ1-2, with D tentatively TRBD1 (6 bases). CDR3 size: 13 residues. Germline V gene data show CDR1 as MNHEY and CDR2 as SMNVEV (reference sequence). Trimming cost V 4 bases and J 8 bases, with 14 bases left between them. CDR3 sequence reads: CASSSSGVEGYTF. CDR3 nucleotides: TGTGCCAGCAGTTCTTCAGGGGTGGAGGGCTACACCTTC.

This clone counts as medium-sized. The chain uses TRBV6-5 and TRBJ1-1; perhaps TRBD1 as D (5 bases). The CDR3 length is 15 residues. CDR1 and CDR2 from the germline V gene are MNHEY and SVGAGI. V was cut by 8 bases and J by 3 bases, with 19 bases left in between. The CDR3 region has the DNA TGTGCCAGCCCCGGACAACAAAGTGGGGACACTGAAGCTTTCTTT. It is translated as CASPGQQSGDTEAFF.

The chain recombines TRBV7-3 with TRBJ2-2; D gene ambiguous. The CDR3 extends over 15 amino acids. Trimming removed 5 bases from V and 1 base from J, with 11 bases in between. Germline V gene sequence: CDR1 SGHTA, CDR2 FQGTGA. The CDR3 DNA follows: TGTGCCAGCAGCCCCAATGCACTGAACACCGGGGAGCTGTTTTTT. Protein sequence: CASSPNALNTGELFF.

The gene calls are TRBV5-1 and TRBJ2-3; possible D gene TRBD2, 6 bases. The CDR3 sequence is 16 residues long. V was clipped by 7 bases and J by 2 bases, with 20 bases between them. CDR1 is SGHRS, CDR2 YFSETQ, per germline. This chain's CDR3 is CASSTPAGRVTDTQYF. The CDR3 nucleotides are TGCGCCAGCTCCACTCCGGCGGGACGGGTCACAGATACGCAGTATTTT. Together with reference TRBV5-1 and TRBJ2-3, the CDR3 gives the full variable domain: KAGVTQTPRYLIKTRGQQVTLSCSPISGHRSVSWYQQTPGQGLQFLFEYFSETQRNKGNFPGRFSGRQFSNSRSEMNVSTLELGDSALYLCASSTPAGRVTDTQYFGPGTRLTVL.

This chain uses TRBV4-3 with TRBJ2-2; 9 bases agree with TRBD2. The CDR3 is made up of 15 amino acids. Germline lookup yields CDR1 LGHNA and CDR2 YSLEER. The ends lost 0 bases at V and 6 bases at J; junction bases unmatched: 2. The CDR3 DNA is TGCGCCAGCAGCCAAGATCGACTAGCGGCCGGGGAGCTGTTTTTT. This translates into CASSQDRLAAGELFF.

The rearrangement uses TRBV27 and TRBJ1-2, with D possibly matching TRBD1 (6 bases). Per germline, CDR1 MNHEY and CDR2 SMNVEV (reference sequence). V was shortened by 3 bases and J by 5 bases, with 19 bases between the two germline ends. The CDR3 totals 16 residues. The CDR3 loop reads CASSFNPVGGRYGYTF. The CDR3 DNA reads as TGTGCCAGCAGTTTCAACCCGGTAGGGGGAAGATATGGCTACACCTTC.

The sample holds one count of this clone. The chain uses TRBV5-1 and TRBJ2-3; TRBD1 might be the D (6 bases). Germline CDR1 reads SGHRS; CDR2 reads YFSETQ. Trimming removed 0 bases at V and 5 bases at J, with 10 bases between. The CDR3 contains 14 residues. The CDR3 nucleotides read TGCGCCAGCAGCTTGGGGGGGCGCGGAGATACGCAGTATTTT. It codes for CASSLGGRGDTQYF.

Worth noting for this clone: A junction end diverges from the germline sequence, so it may reflect a read error. The chain employs TRBV6-6 and TRBJ2-5; 9 bases fit TRBD1. The CDR3 sequence is 15 residues long. Germline V gene sequence: CDR1 MNHNY, CDR2 SVGAGI (reference sequence). CDR3 DNA: TGTGCCAGCAATTACGGAACAGGGGGCGCAGAGACCCAGTACTTC. It yields the protein CASNYGTGGAETQYF.

This clone was observed a few times. The V gene is TRBV19, the J gene TRBJ1-5; D not certain. Germline V gives CDR1 LNHDA, CDR2 SQIVND (reference sequence). The CDR3 has 14 amino acids. Trimming removed 5 bases at V and 2 bases at J, with 10 bases between. The CDR3 sequence: CASSSITGNQPQHF. The CDR3 bases are TGTGCCAGTAGTTCAATAACAGGCAATCAGCCCCAGCATTTT.

The gene calls are TRBV3-1 (or the pseudogene TRBV3-2) and TRBJ2-5; D remains ambiguous. The germline V gene has CDR1 LGHDT and CDR2 YNNKEL (reference sequence). The germline V and J ends were trimmed by 2 bases and 5 bases, with 3 bases remaining between them. CDR3 length equals 11 residues. This chain's CDR3 is CASSQQETQYF. CDR3 coding DNA: TGTGCCAGCAGCCAACAGGAGACCCAGTACTTC.

This clone was detected only a few times. The junction and the germline gene differ at one end; a read error may be behind it. This chain connects TRBV7-7 to TRBJ2-7; 7 positions agree with TRBD1. Looked up from germline, CDR1 is SSHAT and CDR2 is FNYEAQ (reference sequence). This CDR3 spans 16 amino acids. This CDR3 is CASSLAWTGSPYEQYF. As DNA, the CDR3 is TGTGCTAGCAGCTTAGCGTGGACAGGTTCTCCCTACGAGCAGTACTTC. Variable domain in full (rest from reference TRBV7-7 and TRBJ2-7): GAGVSQSPRYKVTKRGQDVTLRCDPISSHATLYWYQQALGQGPEFLTYFNYEAQPDKSGLPSDRFSAERPEGSISTLTIQRTEQRDSAMYRCASSLAWTGSPYEQYFGPGTRLTVT.

This chain uses TRBV27 with TRBJ1-5; D may be TRBD1 (6 bases). Trimming shortened V by 6 bases and J by 9 bases, and 18 bases separated the two germline ends. Germline loops: CDR1 MNHEY, CDR2 SMNVEV (reference sequence). The CDR3 sequence is 14 residues long. CDR3 sequence reads: CASSPDSLGRPQHF. CDR3 sequence (DNA): TGTGCCAGCAGCCCGGACAGTCTTGGCAGGCCCCAGCATTTT.

The gene calls are TRBV5-4 and TRBJ1-6, with 7 bases lining up with TRBD1. V dropped 3 bases and J dropped 6; count of bases not matched to a gene: 6. Germline V CDR1 and CDR2: SGHNT, YYREEE (reference sequence). CDR3 length equals 15 residues. DNA of the CDR3: TGTGCCAGCAGCTCACAAAACAGGGGTAATTCACCCCTCCACTTT. Protein sequence: CASSSQNRGNSPLHF.

The rearrangement uses TRBV6-5 and TRBJ1-2, with 7 positions matching TRBD1. The ends lost 4 bases at V and 2 bases at J; junction bases unmatched: 4. The CDR3 spans 14 residues. Per germline, CDR1 MNHEY and CDR2 SVGAGI. The CDR3 region has the DNA TGTGCCAGCAGTTGGACAGGTCTGAACTATGGCTACACCTTC. It yields the protein CASSWTGLNYGYTF.

The chain has TRBV9 and TRBJ2-5; tentatively, D is TRBD2 (6 bases). CDR1 and CDR2 from the germline V gene are SGDLS and YYNGEE. V was clipped by 4 bases and J by 2 bases, with 15 bases between them. This CDR3 is 15 amino acids long. CDR3 bases: TGTGCCAGCAGCCCCGCTAGCGCAGCGCAAGAGACCCAGTACTTC. Residues: CASSPASAAQETQYF. The full variable domain, with the rest looked up from reference TRBV9 and TRBJ2-5, is DSGVTQTPKHLITATGQRVTLRCSPRSGDLSVYWYQQSLDQGLQFLIQYYNGEERAKGNILERFSAQQFPDLHSELNLSSLELGDSALYFCASSPASAAQETQYFGPGTRLLVL.